The entry that follows covers one TCR beta chain sequence. The CDR3 totals 11 residues. In germline, CDR1 is MNHEY, CDR2 SVGAGI. Trimming took off 6 bases at V and 5 bases at J, with 6 bases between the two ends. These data are taken from a study of OX40 agonist ivuxolimab in advanced cancers. In the study overall: Patients with prior anti-PD-1, anti-PD-L1 or anti-CTLA-4 therapy were eligible; 40% had some.

The assay was immunoSEQ multiplex PCR, and TCRdb's table has in-frame clones only and misses some. The table lists 35,000 to 40,000 clones, roughly 82% of them singletons, with less than 2% in the top ten. The clonotype originates from an adult with an advanced solid tumor such as melanoma, head and neck, liver or kidney cancer. The sample consisted of CD4+ or CD8+ T cells sorted from blood, taken in a trial of the OX40 agonist ivuxolimab. The chain carries TRBV6-5 and TRBJ2-3; D is uncertain. The CDR3 protein is CASRSRDTQYF. CDR3 nucleotides: TGTGCCAGCAGGTCGCGAGATACGCAGTATTTT.